This T cell receptor beta chain was sequenced during a study of control samples from healthy donors and cancer patients (TCRdb year 2020). Of note for this clone: Its specific antigen is unknown. Base-call qualities are not available, and no considerably larger clone is one nucleotide away.

The V and J ends are trimmed by 7 bases and 2 bases, leaving 8 bases between them. Looking up the germline V gene yields CDR1 SQVTM and CDR2 ANQGSEA. The CDR3 starts with the cysteine, ends with the phenylalanine, and has 11 residues. Solely the CDR3 DNA is kept, with 33 bases framed from the first base. The library was made by the immunoSEQ multiplex PCR assay. This is the immuneACCESS table as TCRdb keeps it, with only in-frame sequences that have V and J called. A part of the clones is gone; compared with another copy, unresolved V genes explain less than half, and the rest is unexplained. For this sample there are 200,000 or so clones; roughly 94% appear just once. The ten largest clones add up to 1.5% of the sample.

Sequencing used blood. This receptor was identified in a man aged 45-65 years in good health. The V and J genes are TRBV29-1 and TRBJ1-1, with the D gene not clear enough to name. The DNA sequence follows: TGCAGCGCGCGCCTAAACACTGAAGCTTTCTTT. Its protein is CSARLNTEAFF. With the rest looked up from the reference TRBV29-1 and TRBJ1-1 genes rather than sequenced, the full variable domain is SAVISQKPSRDICQRGTSLTIQCQVDSQVTMMFWYRQQPGQSLTLIATANQGSEATYESGFVIDKFPISRPNLTFSTLTVSNMSPEDSSIYLCSARLNTEAFFGQGTRLTVV.